Following are 12 T cell receptor beta chains from one sample sequenced in a study of blood T cell repertoires in COVID-19. Using immunoSEQ multiplex PCR, the repertoire was profiled, and TCRdb retains in-frame clones only, with some absent. Here the sample spans some 190,000 clones, more than 70% being singletons. Material: peripheral blood. These receptors were taken from a woman of 80 years or more with active or convalescent COVID-19.

V and J are TRBV30 and TRBJ2-3, with a weak D call TRBD2 (6 bases). Germline V CDR1 and CDR2: GTSNPN, SVGIG (reference sequence). This CDR3 comprises 13 residues. V lost 4 bases, J lost 2 bases, and 10 bases lay in between. The CDR3, as DNA: TGTGCCTGGAACCCGGGGGTCACAGATACGCAGTATTTT. It yields the protein CAWNPGVTDTQYF. Supplemented by reference TRBV30 and TRBJ2-3, the full variable domain reads SQTIHQWPATLVQPVGSPLSLECTVEGTSNPNLYWYRQAAGRGLQLLFYSVGIGQISSEVPQNLSASRPQDRQFILSSKKLLLSDSGFYLCAWNPGVTDTQYFGPGTRLTVL.

The V gene is TRBV13, the J gene TRBJ2-1; no clear D gene. The CDR3 loop spans 15 amino acids. The germline CDR1 and CDR2 sequences are PRHDT and FYEKMQ (reference sequence). V was trimmed by 5 bases and J by 0 bases, leaving 11 bases between them. Written as DNA, the CDR3 is TGTGCCAGCAGCATGGCGGATAGCTCCTACAATGAGCAGTTCTTC. It codes for CASSMADSSYNEQFF.

This chain links TRBV24-1 with TRBJ2-2; weak D call: TRBD1 (6 bases). With 5 bases removed from V and 3 bases from J, the gap between germline ends came to 12 bases. The CDR3 sequence is 15 residues long. Germline V gene lookup returns CDR1 KGHDR and CDR2 SFDVKD. The CDR3 reads CATSGSGVYTGELFF. In DNA, the CDR3 is TGTGCCACCAGTGGATCAGGGGTGTACACCGGGGAGCTGTTTTTT.

The chain carries TRBV27 and TRBJ2-5, with TRBD1 as a possible D gene (6 bases). The CDR3 extends over 15 amino acids. Germline loops: CDR1 MNHEY, CDR2 SMNVEV (reference sequence). Trimming stripped 5 bases from V and 2 bases from J, with 15 bases between. The CDR3: CASSQWTELQETQYF. The CDR3 bases are TGTGCCAGCAGTCAGTGGACAGAACTACAAGAGACCCAGTACTTC.

The rearrangement uses TRBV11-3 and TRBJ1-2; possibly TRBD1 for D (5 bases). The CDR3 is made up of 14 amino acids. The V gene's germline CDR1 is SGHNT and CDR2 YENEEA. Trimming stripped 1 base from V and 7 bases from J, with 13 bases between. The CDR3 spells CASSLGIWGGGYTF. CDR3 nucleotide sequence: TGTGCCAGCAGCTTAGGTATCTGGGGGGGTGGCTACACCTTC.

The DNA for the CDR3 is TGTGCCATCAGTGCGGGACAGGGGAACACCGGGGAGCTGTTTTTT. Translated: CAISAGQGNTGELFF. This chain uses TRBV10-3 with TRBJ2-2; 9 bases are a match to TRBD1. Looked up from germline, CDR1 is ENHRY and CDR2 is SYGVKD. The CDR3 totals 15 residues. Trimming removed 4 bases from V and 1 base from J; junction bases left unmatched: 1.

V and J are TRBV5-1 and TRBJ1-1, with D perhaps matching TRBD1 (6 bases). The CDR3 runs to 14 residues. Trimming removed 1 base from V and 3 bases from J, with 10 bases in between. Germline V gene lookup returns CDR1 SGHRS and CDR2 YFSETQ. CDR3 amino acids: CASSLFKGDTEAFF. CDR3 DNA: TGCGCCAGCAGCTTGTTTAAGGGGGACACTGAAGCTTTCTTT.

This chain uses TRBV7-3 with TRBJ2-2; D not resolved. The CDR3 runs 14 residues. The V end lost 2 bases, the J end lost 7 bases, and 11 bases lay between the germline ends. The germline gives CDR1 SGHTA, CDR2 FQGTGA. CDR3: CASSLDNTIGELFF. CDR3 DNA sequence: TGTGCCAGCAGCTTAGATAACACCATCGGGGAGCTGTTTTTT. The full variable domain, with the rest looked up from reference TRBV7-3 and TRBJ2-2, is GAGVSQTPSNKVTEKGKYVELRCDPISGHTALYWYRQSLGQGPEFLIYFQGTGAADDSGLPNDRFFAVRPEGSVSTLKIQRTERGDSAVYLCASSLDNTIGELFFGEGSRLTVL.

This chain joins TRBV5-4 and TRBJ2-7; 11 bases line up with TRBD1. Per the germline V gene, CDR1 is SGHNT and CDR2 is YYREEE (reference sequence). V trimming: 4 bases; J trimming: 3 bases; junction bases outside the gene matches: 6. This CDR3 region has 15 residues. CDR3 loop: CASSRGTGGVYEQYF. CDR3 DNA: TGTGCCAGCAGCAGGGGGACAGGGGGAGTCTACGAGCAGTACTTC.

This sequence joins TRBV27 and TRBJ1-2; TRBD1 matches at 11 bases. The CDR3 runs to 15 residues. V trimming: 6 bases; J trimming: 6 bases; junction bases outside the gene matches: 9. The germline V gene encodes CDR1 MNHEY and CDR2 SMNVEV (reference sequence). The CDR3 loop reads CASSIGTGGANGYTF. Written as DNA, the CDR3 is TGTGCCAGCAGCATCGGGACAGGGGGAGCGAATGGCTACACCTTC.

This chain uses TRBV25-1 with TRBJ1-1, with 8 bases that match TRBD1. V shed 3 bases and J 3 bases; nucleotides not matched to a gene: 6. CDR3 length: 15 residues. From germline, CDR1 is MGHDK and CDR2 SYGVNS. CDR3 coding DNA: TGTGCCAGCAGTGATTCACAGGGGGGTGACACTGAAGCTTTCTTT. Translation gives CASSDSQGGDTEAFF.

The V call is TRBV19, the J call TRBJ1-1; TRBD1 aligns across 9 bases. Losses at the gene ends were 9 bases for V and 1 base for J; bases not matched to a gene: 6. CDR3 length: 14 residues. Germline V lookup: CDR1 LNHDA, CDR2 SQIVND (reference sequence). The DNA for the CDR3 is TGTGCCAGCAGACTACAGGGGGCGAACACTGAAGCTTTCTTT. This translates into CASRLQGANTEAFF. The full variable domain, in which reference TRBV19 and TRBJ1-1 provide the parts outside the CDR3, is DGGITQSPKYLFRKEGQNVTLSCEQNLNHDAMYWYRQDPGQGLRLIYYSQIVNDFQKGDIAEGYSVSREKKESFPLTVTSAQKNPTAFYLCASRLQGANTEAFFGQGTRLTVV.